This T cell receptor beta chain was identified in a study of CD8+ T cells in alopecia areata. Specified treatment: oral pan-JAK inhibitor, 5-10 mg twice daily. RNA extraction and reverse transcription yielded cDNA as sequencing template. The protocol was immunoSEQ multiplex PCR, while the TCRdb copy is restricted to in-frame clones and leaves out a portion. The sample carries 95,000 to 150,000 clones, 53% recorded once. Germline CDR1 is DFQATT and CDR2 is SNEGSKA (reference sequence). The CDR3 totals 11 residues. Concerning this clone: One junction end does not reproduce the germline sequence, and a read error may be involved.

The sequence derives from a human donor with alopecia areata. The sample consisted of CD4+ T cells sorted from blood, taken at week 4, from a patient treated with tofacitinib. The gene calls are TRBV20-1 and TRBJ2-1; D ambiguous. The CDR3, as DNA: TGCAGTGCTAGAGAGGGCCCAAGCTTGGTCTTC. Translating gives CSAREGPSLVF.